This paragraph covers one TCR beta chain sequence. Measured with immunoSEQ multiplex PCR; TCRdb has only the in-frame clones, and not every one. Among about 17,000 clones listed, approximately 85% were seen once. The sample is drawn from a study of T cell changes during pregnancy in multiple sclerosis. The source material was CD8+ T cells from peripheral blood mononuclear cells, sampled in the second trimester of pregnancy. This receptor was identified in a female donor in good health, enrolled as a control in a pregnancy study.

DNA of the CDR3: TGTGCCAGCAGCCAAACAGGATCTGGCTACACCTTC. Residues: CASSQTGSGYTF. This sequence joins TRBV28 and TRBJ1-2, with D possibly TRBD1 on 5 matching bases. The CDR3 runs to 12 residues. V lost 6 bases to trimming and J lost 7 bases, with 12 bases between them. Germline CDR1 MDHEN, CDR2 SYDVKM.